This passage covers 12 T cell receptor beta chains from one sample sequenced in a study of control samples from healthy donors and cancer patients. Only in-frame clones appear in the TCRdb table, and some are missing; sequencing was by immunoSEQ multiplex PCR. The data show 120,000 or so clones, with around 86% seen just once and over 6.5% held by the top ten. Sequences were obtained from blood. The origin of the receptors is a man between 40 and 49 years old in good health.

V gene TRBV30 combines with J gene TRBJ2-7; D uncertain. Trimming cost V 2 bases and J 3 bases, with 5 bases left between them. The CDR3 spans 11 residues. CDR1 and CDR2 from the germline V gene are GTSNPN and SVGIG (reference sequence). Here the CDR3 reads CAWSKDYEQYF. The CDR3 region has the DNA TGTGCCTGGAGTAAGGACTACGAGCAGTACTTC.

J is TRBJ2-7 and V is TRBV25-1; D may correspond to TRBD1 or TRBD2 (5 bases each). CDR1 and CDR2 from the germline V gene are MGHDK and SYGVNS. Trimming shortened V by 5 bases and J by 0 bases, and 17 bases separated the two germline ends. The CDR3 runs to 16 residues. The CDR3: CASSPDSGAGSYEQYF. CDR3 nucleotides: TGTGCCAGCAGTCCGGACTCCGGGGCGGGCTCCTACGAGCAGTACTTC.

The J gene is TRBJ2-5, the V gene TRBV20-1; D is ambiguous. Looked up from germline, CDR1 is DFQATT and CDR2 is SNEGSKA (reference sequence). Trimming cost V 6 bases and J 5 bases, with 10 bases left between them. The CDR3 totals 11 residues. DNA of the CDR3: TGCAGTGCCACCGAGGTGGAGACCCAGTACTTC. Protein: CSATEVETQYF.

This clone has a single count. This rearrangement joins TRBV2 to TRBJ2-5, with TRBD1 matching over 8 bases. The CDR3 has 15 residues. J lost 1 base, V lost 6 bases, and 7 bases had no gene match. Germline V gene lookup returns CDR1 SNHLY and CDR2 FYNNEI. The CDR3 DNA reads as TGTGCCAGCAGAACCGGACAGGGCATCCAAGAGACCCAGTACTTC. Translated: CASRTGQGIQETQYF.

The chain employs TRBV6-6 and TRBJ1-6; D is unresolved. Per germline, CDR1 MNHNY and CDR2 SVGAGI (reference sequence). This CDR3 has 11 residues. V was shortened by 5 bases and J by 16 bases, with 12 bases between the two germline ends. CDR3: CASSGNVVLHF. CDR3 sequence (DNA): TGTGCCAGCAGTGGTAACGTGGTGCTCCACTTT.

The rearrangement links TRBV2 to TRBJ2-7, with D perhaps matching TRBD2 (5 bases). The CDR3 consists of 14 residues. Germline V gene sequence: CDR1 SNHLY, CDR2 FYNNEI. V was shortened by 2 bases and J by 0 bases, with 8 bases between the two germline ends. In nucleotides, the CDR3 is TGTGCCAGCAGTGAACGGAGGAGCTCCTACGAGCAGTACTTC. As protein: CASSERRSSYEQYF.

The V and J genes are TRBV14 and TRBJ1-3; D gene ambiguous. This CDR3 is 14 amino acids long. Looked up from germline, CDR1 is SGHDN and CDR2 is FVKESK. V was clipped by 2 bases and J by 3 bases, with 8 bases between them. As DNA, the CDR3 is TGTGCCAGCAGCCAATCAGGCTTTGGAAACACCATATATTTT. Translating gives CASSQSGFGNTIYF. The full variable domain, completed using reference TRBV14 and TRBJ1-3, is EAGVTQFPSHSVIEKGQTVTLRCDPISGHDNLYWYRRVMGKEIKFLLHFVKESKQDESGMPNNRFLAERTGGTYSTLKVQPAELEDSGVYFCASSQSGFGNTIYFGEGSWLTVV.

The chain employs TRBV6-6 and TRBJ2-6; D is uncertain. Germline V CDR1 and CDR2: MNHNY, SVGAGI (reference sequence). V lost 4 bases to trimming and J lost 5 bases, with 12 bases between them. The CDR3 loop spans 15 amino acids. CDR3 sequence: CASSSSVLRANVLTF. The CDR3 nucleotides read TGTGCCAGCAGTTCCAGTGTTCTCAGGGCCAACGTCCTGACTTTC.

The V gene is TRBV21-1, the J gene TRBJ2-1; TRBD2, the D gene given by the table, was not confirmed from the DNA. TRBV21-1 is a listed pseudogene. The CDR3 has 23 residues. CDR3 protein: CASSKLYVRALTQRGVGDNEQFF. The CDR3 region has the DNA TGTGCCAGCAGCAAATTATACGTGCGAGCCCTCACACAGCGGGGAGTAGGGGACAATGAGCAGTTCTTC.

The chain has TRBV10-1 and TRBJ2-5, with a weak D call TRBD2 (6 bases). The V end lost 10 bases, the J end lost 3 bases, and 24 bases lay between the germline ends. This CDR3 has 16 amino acids. Germline-derived CDR1 and CDR2 are WNHNN and SYGVQD (reference sequence). The CDR3 spells CAIVEWVSAGKETQYF. DNA of the CDR3: TGCGCCATTGTTGAATGGGTCTCGGCGGGGAAAGAGACCCAGTACTTC.

The genes are TRBV20-1 and TRBJ1-3; D perhaps matches TRBD1 (5 bases). The CDR3 runs to 13 residues. Trimming took 3 bases from V and 7 from J, leaving 13 bases between them. The germline V gene encodes CDR1 DFQATT and CDR2 SNEGSKA (reference sequence). CDR3 sequence (DNA): TGCAGTGCTAGTAGGGGCGCCGGTAACACCATATATTTT. Translating it yields CSASRGAGNTIYF.

The chain joins TRBV5-4 to TRBJ2-2, with 7 bases aligning to TRBD1. V shed 4 bases and J 5 bases; nucleotides not matched to a gene: 8. The CDR3 spans 15 residues. Germline V gene lookup returns CDR1 SGHNT and CDR2 YYREEE (reference sequence). The CDR3 DNA is TGTGCCAGCAGCGGAAGGACAGGCCAGACCGGGGAGCTGTTTTTT. Translating gives CASSGRTGQTGELFF.